This is a list of T cell receptor beta chains from one sample in a study of cytomegalovirus exposure and HLA in healthy donors. Data came from immunoSEQ multiplex PCR; TCRdb stores just in-frame clones and leaves some out. The table records tens of thousands of clones, about 71% of them present only once. Material: PBMCs. These receptors originate from a woman between 50 and 59 years old in good health and CMV-seropositive. Each CDR3 is given with its conserved first and last residue. The D gene is left open where the match is weak. Clone size is given for some rows only: seen once, a few or many times, or a class if the clone is expanded.

j_gene,d_gene,abundance,v_gene,CDR3aa,CDR3nt
TRBJ1-1,NA,NA,TRBV30,CAWNLTPLNTEAFF,TGTGCCTGGAACTTGACACCTTTGAACACTGAAGCTTTCTTT
TRBJ1-5,TRBD1,NA,TRBV6-1,CASSADRGYQPQHF,TGTGCCAGCAGTGCCGACAGGGGATATCAGCCCCAGCATTTT
TRBJ2-5,NA,once,TRBV5-1,CASSLVPGQETQYF,TGCGCCAGCAGCTTGGTTCCAGGACAGGAGACCCAGTACTTC
TRBJ1-2,TRBD1,NA,TRBV6-5,CATHRGSTSYGYTF,TGTGCCACCCACAGGGGGTCAACCTCCTATGGCTACACCTTC
TRBJ2-1,TRBD2,few,TRBV4-3,CASSQDLGLAGANEQFF,TGCGCCAGCAGCCAAGACCTGGGACTAGCAGGGGCCAATGAGCAGTTCTTC
TRBJ2-5,TRBD1,NA,TRBV5-1,CASSSPTGGYQETQYF,TGCGCCAGCAGCTCGCCGACAGGGGGTTACCAAGAGACCCAGTACTTC
TRBJ2-5,TRBD2,NA,TRBV9,CASSLTSDQETQYF,TGTGCCAGCAGCCTCACTAGCGACCAAGAGACCCAGTACTTC
TRBJ2-2,NA,NA,TRBV6-1,CASSLYTGELFF,TGTGCCAGCAGCCTTTACACCGGGGAGCTGTTTTTT
TRBJ2-1,NA,NA,TRBV11-2,CASSFQRRNEQFF,TGTGCCAGCAGCTTCCAGCGGAGGAATGAGCAGTTCTTC
TRBJ1-5,NA,NA,TRBV5-1,CASSLGAYSNQPQHF,TGCGCCAGCAGCTTGGGAGCTTATAGCAATCAGCCCCAGCATTTT
TRBJ2-3,NA,NA,TRBV5-8,CASSSVPERDTQYF,TGTGCCAGCAGCTCTGTCCCCGAGAGGGATACGCAGTATTTT
TRBJ2-1,NA,NA,TRBV7-2,CASSLEGAYNEQFF,TGTGCCAGCAGCTTAGAGGGGGCCTACAATGAGCAGTTCTTC
TRBJ2-1,TRBD2,NA,TRBV29-1,CSVLSSGGAYEQFF,TGCAGCGTTCTCTCTAGCGGGGGGGCGTATGAGCAGTTCTTC
TRBJ1-4,TRBD1,NA,TRBV7-9,CASSETGGTEKLFF,TGTGCCAGCAGCGAAACAGGGGGAACCGAAAAACTGTTTTTT
TRBJ2-2,TRBD1,NA,TRBV5-4,CASSADDRGELGELFF,TGTGCCAGCAGCGCTGACGACAGGGGGGAATTGGGGGAGCTGTTTTTT
TRBJ2-3,TRBD2,NA,TRBV7-2,CASSLSGLGTDTQYF,TGTGCCAGCAGCTTATCGGGACTAGGAACAGATACGCAGTATTTT
TRBJ2-7,NA,NA,TRBV9,CASSARLKQGNNYEQYF,TGTGCCAGCAGCGCCCGACTTAAACAGGGTAATAACTACGAGCAGTACTTC
TRBJ1-5,TRBD1,once,TRBV4-2,CASSQAVLQGGQPQHF,TGTGCCAGCAGCCAGGCCGTTTTACAGGGGGGACAGCCCCAGCATTTT
TRBJ2-1,NA,NA,TRBV7-2,CASSLGLSSNEQFF,TGTGCCAGCAGCTTAGGACTAAGTAGTAATGAGCAGTTCTTC
TRBJ1-5,NA,once,TRBV9,CASSVGLSGNQPQHF,TGTGCCAGCAGCGTAGGCCTTAGCGGCAATCAGCCCCAGCATTTT
TRBJ2-4,TRBD2,NA,TRBV30,CAWSVWSGRGEESIQYF,TGTGCCTGGAGTGTGTGGAGCGGGAGGGGGGAGGAGAGCATTCAGTACTTC
TRBJ2-7,NA,few,TRBV5-8,CASSLGARGLGDEQYF,TGTGCCAGCAGCTTGGGAGCCCGCGGCCTAGGGGATGAGCAGTACTTC
TRBJ2-7,TRBD1,NA,TRBV4-1,CASSLAAGTGIYEQYF,TGCGCCAGCAGCCTAGCCGCCGGGACAGGGATCTACGAGCAGTACTTC
TRBJ2-7,TRBD1,NA,TRBV2,CARRQGQGNEQYF,TGTGCCAGAAGACAGGGCCAGGGGAACGAGCAGTACTTC
TRBJ2-1,NA,NA,TRBV6-5,CASSPDRRQANEQFF,TGTGCCAGCAGTCCCGATCGTCGACAGGCCAATGAGCAGTTCTTC
TRBJ1-2,NA,NA,TRBV5-1,CASSLDNSRSFSRANYGYTF,TGCGCCAGCAGCCTCGACAATTCCAGGTCCTTCTCACGAGCTAACTATGGCTACACCTTC
TRBJ2-7,NA,NA,TRBV15,CATSRDRDSYEQYF,TGTGCCACCAGCAGAGACAGGGACTCCTACGAGCAGTACTTC
TRBJ1-3,NA,few,TRBV4-3,CASSQDRGFGGNTIYF,TGCGCCAGCAGCCAAGATCGAGGGTTTGGCGGAAACACCATATATTTT
TRBJ2-7,NA,once,TRBV7-9,CASSSGERYEQYF,TGTGCCAGCAGCTCCGGCGAGAGGTACGAGCAGTACTTC
TRBJ2-7,NA,NA,TRBV6-5,CASSFGLNRDEQYF,TGTGCCAGCAGTTTCGGCCTCAACAGAGACGAGCAGTACTTC
TRBJ1-5,NA,NA,TRBV2,CASSEWTVLSSNQPQHF,TGTGCCAGCAGTGAATGGACAGTACTTAGTAGCAATCAGCCCCAGCATTTT
TRBJ2-1,NA,NA,TRBV2,CASRPISTGRNEQFF,TGTGCCAGCAGGCCTATATCGACAGGCCGGAATGAGCAGTTCTTC
TRBJ2-2,TRBD1,few,TRBV28,CASSLWDRNTGELFF,TGTGCCAGCAGTCTGTGGGACAGAAACACCGGGGAGCTGTTTTTT
TRBJ2-3,TRBD1,few,TRBV7-2,CASSLSPAGGADTQYF,TGTGCCAGCAGCTTATCCCCGGCAGGGGGCGCAGATACGCAGTATTTT
TRBJ2-7,NA,NA,TRBV6-6,CASTSRLVYEQYF,TGTGCCAGCACCTCTCGACTAGTCTACGAGCAGTACTTC
TRBJ2-5,NA,NA,TRBV5-1,CASSLSGAQETQYF,TGCGCCAGCAGCTTATCGGGAGCTCAAGAGACCCAGTACTTC
TRBJ2-7,NA,NA,TRBV2,CASSEFRFYEQYF,TGTGCCAGCAGTGAATTTCGGTTCTACGAGCAGTACTTC
TRBJ1-5,TRBD1,NA,TRBV7-2,CASSPTTGGGQPQHF,TGTGCCAGCAGCCCGACGACAGGGGGGGGACAGCCCCAGCATTTT
TRBJ2-1,TRBD2,NA,TRBV18,CASSPSGLLLGGEQFF,TGTGCCAGCTCCCCTAGCGGGCTCCTCCTCGGGGGTGAGCAGTTCTTC
TRBJ2-1,TRBD2,NA,TRBV7-9,CASSLATSGGSEQFF,TGTGCCAGCAGCTTAGCGACTAGCGGGGGTAGTGAGCAGTTCTTC
TRBJ1-3,NA,few,TRBV30,CAWKKGLSGNTIYF,TGTGCCTGGAAGAAGGGACTCTCTGGAAACACCATATATTTT